These 18 T cell receptor beta chains were all obtained from the same sample, sequenced in a study of cytomegalovirus exposure and HLA in healthy donors. PCR employed 60 Vbeta and 13 Jbeta primers. TCRdb keeps only in-frame clones here, not all; method: immunoSEQ multiplex PCR. The sample carries roughly 160,000 clones, about 65% recorded once. The sequenced sample was PBMCs. The receptors derive from a girl aged 10 to 17 in good health and CMV-seronegative.

V and J are TRBV9 and TRBJ2-3; tentative D call: TRBD1 (5 bases). Germline V lookup: CDR1 SGDLS, CDR2 YYNGEE. With 0 bases removed from V and 4 bases from J, the gap between germline ends came to 12 bases. CDR3 length: 15 residues. The CDR3 nucleotides read TGTGCCAGCAGCGTAGAAGGGGCGTCCGCAGATACGCAGTATTTT. Amino acid sequence: CASSVEGASADTQYF.

This chain uses TRBV7-6 with TRBJ2-3; no definite D call. Germline-derived CDR1 and CDR2 are SGHVS and FNYEAQ. CDR3 length: 15 residues. Trimming stripped 1 base from V and 1 base from J, with 9 bases between. CDR3 bases: TGTGCCAGCAGCTTAGGGGCAGGCCGCACAGATACGCAGTATTTT. The encoded protein is CASSLGAGRTDTQYF.

This clone was found once. V and J are TRBV5-1 and TRBJ2-3; 16 bases fit TRBD2. Trimming removed 4 bases from V and 4 bases from J; junction bases left unmatched: 3. CDR1 SGHRS and CDR2 YFSETQ come from the germline V gene. The CDR3 consists of 16 residues. CDR3 region: CASSRGLAGGPDTQYF. The CDR3 coding sequence is TGCGCCAGCAGCAGGGGACTAGCGGGGGGGCCAGATACGCAGTATTTT.

The chain uses TRBV5-4 and TRBJ2-7; D gene uncertain. V was cut by 4 bases and J by 6 bases, with 14 bases left in between. The CDR3 length is 13 residues. Germline CDR1 SGHNT, CDR2 YYREEE (reference sequence). The CDR3 loop reads CASSPNLNGEQYF. Written as DNA, the CDR3 is TGTGCCAGCAGCCCAAACCTGAACGGCGAGCAGTACTTC.

The V gene is TRBV6-5, the J gene TRBJ2-7; perhaps TRBD2 as D (5 bases). CDR1 is MNHEY and CDR2 is SVGAGI in the germline V gene. The CDR3 has 15 residues. V shed 2 bases and J shed 4 bases, with 15 bases lying between them. CDR3 amino acids: CASSYEGLIPYEQYF. Here the CDR3 DNA reads TGTGCCAGCAGTTACGAGGGTCTGATACCTTACGAGCAGTACTTC.

This clone has only one observation. CDR3 DNA sequence: TGTGCCAGCTCACCCGACAGTCAAGAGACCCAGTACTTC. Its translation: CASSPDSQETQYF. V is TRBV18 and J is TRBJ2-5; tentative D call: TRBD1 (5 bases). The CDR3 sequence is 13 residues long. Trimming took 3 bases from V and 2 from J, leaving 7 bases between them. CDR1 and CDR2 (germline): KGHSH, LQKENI.

The J gene is TRBJ1-5, the V gene TRBV19, with D hard to call. The V end was cut by 1 base, the J end by 4 bases, with 5 bases between. Germline CDR1 reads LNHDA; CDR2 reads SQIVND (reference sequence). This CDR3 is 13 amino acids long. The CDR3 coding sequence is TGTGCCAGTAGTATAGGGGCAAATCAGCCCCAGCATTTT. It translates to CASSIGANQPQHF. Drawing the rest from reference TRBV19 and TRBJ1-5, the complete variable domain is DGGITQSPKYLFRKEGQNVTLSCEQNLNHDAMYWYRQDPGQGLRLIYYSQIVNDFQKGDIAEGYSVSREKKESFPLTVTSAQKNPTAFYLCASSIGANQPQHFGDGTRLSIL.

The chain has TRBV4-2 and TRBJ1-2, with 8 bases aligning to TRBD1. Germline lookup yields CDR1 LGHNA and CDR2 YNFKEQ. The CDR3 contains 15 residues. With V trimmed by 4 bases and J by 1 base, 5 bases remained unmatched. The CDR3 sequence: CASSPNRGNNYGYTF. DNA of the CDR3: TGTGCCAGCAGCCCGAACAGGGGGAATAACTATGGCTACACCTTC.

CDR3 coding DNA: TGTGCCAGCAGAGAGGGAAATCCCCCTGAAGCTTTCTTT. Translation: CASREGNPPEAFF. J is TRBJ1-1 and V is TRBV6-6; D gene unclear. Trimming took 6 bases from V and 6 from J, leaving 14 bases between them. Germline loops: CDR1 MNHNY, CDR2 SVGAGI (reference sequence). CDR3 length: 13 amino acids.

The CDR3 loop reads CASSYAGTNQPQHF. CDR3 in DNA: TGTGCCAGCAGTTACGCGGGGACGAATCAGCCCCAGCATTTT. The V gene is TRBV6-5, the J gene TRBJ1-5; possibly TRBD1 for D (5 bases). From germline, CDR1 is MNHEY and CDR2 SVGAGI. Trimming took off 2 bases at V and 4 bases at J, with 9 bases between the two ends. The CDR3 runs 14 residues.

The chain carries TRBV6-1 and TRBJ1-3; tentatively, D is TRBD1 (6 bases). The germline V and J ends were trimmed by 7 bases and 3 bases, with 13 bases remaining between them. Per the germline V gene, CDR1 is MNHNS and CDR2 is SASEGT. The CDR3 length is 14 residues. CDR3 in amino acids: CASKEWGLGNTIYF. The CDR3 region has the DNA TGTGCCAGCAAGGAATGGGGGCTTGGAAACACCATATATTTT.

This chain's CDR3 is CASSLGEGQGIQTQYF. The DNA for the CDR3 is TGTGCCAGCAGCTTAGGAGAGGGACAGGGAATACAGACCCAGTACTTC. The V gene is TRBV7-3, the J gene TRBJ2-5; 9 bases are shared with TRBD1. Germline CDR1 is SGHTA and CDR2 is FQGTGA. With 2 bases clipped from V and 6 bases from J, the junction kept 10 bases outside the gene matches. The CDR3 sequence is 16 residues long.

This chain joins TRBV9 and TRBJ2-1; the D gene is possibly TRBD1 (6 bases). CDR1 and CDR2 from the germline V gene are SGDLS and YYNGEE. The CDR3 loop spans 18 amino acids. The V and J ends lost 2 bases and 0 bases respectively, with 18 bases between them. This CDR3 is CASSVGSQGSISYNEQFF. The CDR3 coding sequence is TGTGCCAGCAGCGTTGGTTCCCAGGGGAGTATCTCCTACAATGAGCAGTTCTTC.

The chain has TRBV10-2 and TRBJ2-1, with 9 positions matching TRBD2. The CDR3 covers 15 residues. CDR1 and CDR2 (germline): WSHSY, SAAADI. V dropped 8 bases and J dropped 0; count of bases not matched to a gene: 5. The CDR3 DNA sequence: TGCGCCAGCCTATTAGCGGGGGTCTCCTACAATGAGCAGTTCTTC. The encoded protein is CASLLAGVSYNEQFF.

The chain uses TRBV29-1 and TRBJ2-5; 9 nucleotides agree with TRBD1. Gene TRBJ2-7 matches the end of the DNA better, so the J call may be wrong. Germline values: CDR1 SQVTM, CDR2 ANQGSEA. The CDR3 extends over 14 amino acids. CDR3 coding DNA: TGCAGCGTTGCTCAGGGACAGGGTGCCTACGAGCAGTACTTC. Its protein product is CSVAQGQGAYEQYF.

The chain employs TRBV19 and TRBJ2-2; perhaps TRBD1 as D (6 bases). The germline gives CDR1 LNHDA, CDR2 SQIVND (reference sequence). Trimming left V 11 bases short and J 4 bases short, with 14 bases between. The CDR3 consists of 13 residues. CDR3 residues: CAGQTGLTGELFF. CDR3 coding DNA: TGTGCCGGACAGACAGGACTCACCGGGGAGCTGTTTTTT.

The CDR3 loop reads CASSIGWGEAIHQPQHF. The DNA of the CDR3 is TGTGCCAGTAGTATAGGGTGGGGGGAAGCCATCCATCAGCCCCAGCATTTT. The chain is built from TRBV19 and TRBJ1-5; tentatively, D is TRBD1 (5 bases). V was trimmed by 1 base and J by 5 bases, leaving 18 bases between them. From germline, CDR1 is LNHDA and CDR2 SQIVND (reference sequence). The CDR3 has 17 residues. The variable domain in full, completed from reference TRBV19 and TRBJ1-5, reads DGGITQSPKYLFRKEGQNVTLSCEQNLNHDAMYWYRQDPGQGLRLIYYSQIVNDFQKGDIAEGYSVSREKKESFPLTVTSAQKNPTAFYLCASSIGWGEAIHQPQHFGDGTRLSIL.

The rearrangement links TRBV7-9 to TRBJ2-5; tentatively, D is TRBD1 (5 bases). This CDR3 spans 12 amino acids. Germline V gene sequence: CDR1 SEHNR, CDR2 FQNEAQ (reference sequence). The ends were cut back, 6 bases at V and 5 bases at J, with 10 bases in the middle. CDR3 protein: CASRGAEETQYF. The CDR3, as DNA: TGTGCCAGCAGAGGGGCCGAGGAGACCCAGTACTTC.